One sample yielded the 27 T cell receptor beta chains listed below, sequenced in a study of T-cell reconstitution after alpha-beta-depleted transplantation in children. Study-level points and caveats: After one year, T-cell counts and TCRbeta diversity mostly came from new T cells.

Preparation of the TCRbeta library used unique molecular identifiers. TCRdb processed the PCR reads anew with MiXCR; each CDR3 protein has one entry. The sample holds 330,000 or so distinct CDR3 sequences, roughly 7.8% seen once. Their antigen targets remain unknown. Material: peripheral blood, obtained 360 days after TCRalphabeta/CD19-depleted stem cell transplant. The receptors shown here come from a female patient aged 2 to 10 who had a stem cell transplant for Fanconi anemia, so the T cells may come from the graft donor.

In its sample, this clonotype was seen a few times. J is TRBJ1-4 and V is TRBV5-1, with 8 bases lining up with TRBD1. The CDR3 loop spans 15 amino acids. The V and J ends lost 0 bases and 8 bases, in that order; junction bases with no gene match: 6. Germline values: CDR1 SGHRS, CDR2 YFSETQ. Here the CDR3 reads CASSLGQGKREKLFF. CDR3 coding DNA: TGCGCCAGCAGCTTGGGACAGGGGAAAAGAGAAAAACTGTTTTTT.

This clonotype was detected many times. The rearrangement links TRBV6-5 to TRBJ1-2, with D perhaps TRBD1 (6 bases). Germline V gene lookup returns CDR1 MNHEY and CDR2 SVGAGI. The CDR3 is 15 residues long. Trimming pared 0 bases from V and 8 bases from J, leaving 16 bases between. CDR3 nucleotide sequence: TGTGCCAGCAGTTACTCGAAGGGGGGGGCGGAAGGCTACACCTTC. This sequence encodes CASSYSKGGAEGYTF.

J is TRBJ1-5 and V is TRBV28; TRBD1 might be the D (5 bases). The CDR3 runs 15 residues. Germline CDR1 is MDHEN and CDR2 is SYDVKM. The V and J ends lost 4 bases and 4 bases respectively, with 14 bases between them. The chain's CDR3 is CASSSSGTANQPQHF. CDR3 DNA sequence: TGTGCCAGCAGTTCCTCCGGGACCGCAAATCAGCCCCAGCATTTT.

This clonotype showed up many times. Written as DNA, the CDR3 is TGTGCCACCAGCAGACTCGGACTGACGAGCTCCTACAATGAGCAGTTCTTC. Residues: CATSRLGLTSSYNEQFF. The chain recombines TRBV15 with TRBJ2-1, with D possibly TRBD2 on 5 matching bases. Trimming pared 2 bases from V and 0 bases from J, leaving 14 bases between. The germline CDR1 and CDR2 sequences are LNHNV and YYDKDF (reference sequence). The CDR3 consists of 17 residues.

This clonotype was observed a handful of times. This chain links TRBV27 with TRBJ2-4, with a tentative D call TRBD1 (6 bases). Trimming left V 2 bases short and J 3 bases short, with 8 bases between. CDR1 is MNHEY and CDR2 is SMNVEV in the germline V gene (reference sequence). The CDR3 runs to 14 residues. CDR3 loop: CASSLQGLKNIQYF. CDR3 nucleotides: TGTGCCAGCAGTTTACAGGGGCTCAAAAACATTCAGTACTTC.

This clonotype appeared many times. This chain's CDR3 is CASSYLGRTEAFF. Here the CDR3 DNA reads TGTGCCAGCAGTTACTTGGGACGGACCGAAGCTTTCTTT. This chain connects TRBV6-5 to TRBJ1-1, with TRBD1 as a possible D gene (5 bases). The CDR3 totals 13 residues. Trimming removed 1 base from V and 8 bases from J, with 11 bases in between. Germline CDR1 MNHEY, CDR2 SVGAGI.

This clonotype was picked up one time. This may come from a read error, since a much larger clone is one base off. The chain uses TRBV9 and TRBJ2-2, with 8 bases matching TRBD1. CDR3 length: 16 amino acids. Germline CDR1 SGDLS, CDR2 YYNGEE. CDR3 in DNA: TGTGCCAGCAGTCCGGGACAGGAGGCGAAGACCGGGGAGCTGTTTTTT. Protein: CASSPGQEAKTGELFF. The whole variable domain, filled in from reference TRBV9 and TRBJ2-2, reads DSGVTQTPKHLITATGQRVTLRCSPRSGDLSVYWYQQSLDQGLQFLIQYYNGEERAKGNILERFSAQQFPDLHSELNLSSLELGDSALYFCASSPGQEAKTGELFFGEGSRLTVL.

CDR3 sequence reads: CASSSTAGQVFYEQYF. As DNA, the CDR3 is TGTGCCAGCAGCTCTACCGCGGGACAGGTTTTCTACGAGCAGTACTTC. The J gene is TRBJ2-7, the V gene TRBV7-9, with 8 positions matching TRBD1. The CDR3 runs to 16 residues. Trimming at V came to 4 bases and at J to 3 bases, leaving 11 bases not matched to a gene. Per germline, CDR1 SEHNR and CDR2 FQNEAQ (reference sequence).

This clonotype was observed a few times. The chain recombines TRBV11-2 with TRBJ1-5; possibly TRBD1 for D (6 bases). Deletions cut 5 bases from V and 0 bases from J, with 8 bases between. The CDR3 runs to 14 residues. Germline V gene lookup returns CDR1 SGHAT and CDR2 FQNNGV. In DNA form, the CDR3 reads TGTGCCAGCAGCATGACAGGTAGCAATCAGCCCCAGCATTTT. Its translation: CASSMTGSNQPQHF.

This clonotype was counted at least ten times. V gene TRBV4-3 combines with J gene TRBJ2-2; possibly TRBD1 for D (5 bases). This CDR3 is 14 amino acids long. Germline V gene data show CDR1 as LGHNA and CDR2 as YSLEER. With 8 bases removed from V and 6 bases from J, the gap between germline ends came to 16 bases. The CDR3, as DNA: TGCGCCAGCTCATCCGAACAGGCGGCCGGGGAGCTGTTTTTT. Amino acids: CASSSEQAAGELFF.

The chain has TRBV24-1 and TRBJ1-2; 9 nucleotides line up with TRBD1. J was trimmed by 4 bases and V by 2 bases; bases with no gene match: 1. This CDR3 spans 14 amino acids. Germline assignment: CDR1 KGHDR and CDR2 SFDVKD. In DNA form, the CDR3 reads TGTGCCACCAGTGATTCGGACAGGGGCTATGGCTACACCTTC. Its protein is CATSDSDRGYGYTF.

This clonotype has a count of ten or more. V gene TRBV28 combines with J gene TRBJ1-5; 7 bases map to TRBD1. This CDR3 spans 15 amino acids. V shed 2 bases, J shed 2 bases, and the junction held 3 bases outside the gene matches. Germline assignment: CDR1 MDHEN and CDR2 SYDVKM. The CDR3 loop is CASSLSTGGNQPQHF. CDR3 DNA: TGTGCCAGCAGTTTAAGTACAGGGGGCAATCAGCCCCAGCATTTT.

The V and J genes are TRBV20-1 and TRBJ1-5; a weak D match, TRBD1 (5 bases). CDR3 length equals 12 residues. The V and J ends lost 3 bases and 7 bases respectively, with 10 bases between them. Germline V gives CDR1 DFQATT, CDR2 SNEGSKA (reference sequence). The CDR3: CSASDPGQPQHF. The CDR3 coding sequence is TGCAGTGCTAGCGACCCAGGGCAGCCCCAGCATTTT.

This clonotype was seen repeatedly, ten times or more. CDR3 nucleotide sequence: TGTGCCAGCGGTTCAGGTTGGTCCCAGCATTTT. It yields the protein CASGSGWSQHF. V is TRBV12-3 or TRBV12-4 and J is TRBJ1-5; D is ambiguous. V lost 8 bases, J lost 11 bases, and 13 bases lay in between. This CDR3 spans 11 amino acids.

V and J are TRBV15 and TRBJ2-2; D might be TRBD2 (6 bases). The CDR3 loop spans 15 amino acids. V was pared by 5 bases and J by 3 bases, with 13 bases between. The germline V gene has CDR1 LNHNV and CDR2 YYDKDF (reference sequence). CDR3 residues: CATSHRGDYTGELFF. CDR3 bases: TGTGCCACCAGCCATAGAGGGGACTACACCGGGGAGCTGTTTTTT.

This clonotype was seen many times. This chain connects TRBV4-3 to TRBJ2-1; D possibly corresponds to TRBD2 (5 bases). Germline V lookup: CDR1 LGHNA, CDR2 YSLEER. V was trimmed by 0 bases and J by 3 bases, leaving 9 bases between them. CDR3 length equals 15 residues. This chain's CDR3 is CASSQESGIYNEQFF. CDR3 coding DNA: TGCGCCAGCAGCCAAGAATCGGGGATCTACAATGAGCAGTTCTTC.

This clonotype appeared many times. Here the CDR3 DNA reads TGTGCCACCGCACCCAGAACCACTGAAGCTTTCTTT. This sequence encodes CATAPRTTEAFF. V usage is TRBV28 and J usage is TRBJ1-1, with unresolved D. The CDR3 covers 12 residues. V lost 10 bases and J lost 4, with 13 bases in between. Germline CDR1 is MDHEN and CDR2 is SYDVKM.

This clonotype was seen only a few times. The gene calls are TRBV27 and TRBJ1-6; the D gene is possibly TRBD1 (6 bases). The V end was cut by 5 bases, the J end by 9 bases, with 14 bases between. This CDR3 is 14 amino acids long. Germline values: CDR1 MNHEY, CDR2 SMNVEV (reference sequence). DNA for the CDR3: TGTGCCAGCAGTCCACAGGGAAAGGGTTCACCCCTCCACTTT. Protein product: CASSPQGKGSPLHF.

This clonotype was observed a few times. A read error may explain this, as a much larger clone is one base away. V and J are TRBV29-1 and TRBJ1-1; possibly TRBD1 for D (6 bases). V was clipped by 8 bases and J by 4 bases, with 17 bases between them. The CDR3 has 13 residues. The germline V gene has CDR1 SQVTM and CDR2 ANQGSEA. The DNA of the CDR3 is TGCAGCAACCGCAGGGGCTTGATCACTGAAGCTTTCTTT. It specifies CSNRRGLITEAFF.

This rearrangement joins TRBV18 to TRBJ2-2, with TRBD1 identical over 9 bases. V gave up 3 bases and J gave up 5 bases; unmatched junction bases: 4. The CDR3 extends over 15 amino acids. Germline CDR1 KGHSH, CDR2 LQKENI. CDR3 region: CASSPGTGRTGELFF. DNA for the CDR3: TGTGCCAGCTCACCCGGGACAGGGAGGACCGGGGAGCTGTTTTTT.

This clonotype came up many times. The chain carries TRBV29-1 and TRBJ1-1, with D possibly matching TRBD1 (5 bases). Germline assignment: CDR1 SQVTM and CDR2 ANQGSEA. The CDR3 has 14 residues. V lost 6 bases and J lost 0, with 14 bases in between. CDR3 in amino acids: CSVLIGHLNTEAFF. CDR3 bases: TGCAGCGTATTAATCGGACACCTGAACACTGAAGCTTTCTTT.

In this sample, this clonotype turned up many times. This chain joins TRBV5-1 and TRBJ1-2, with D unresolved. Germline assignment: CDR1 SGHRS and CDR2 YFSETQ. Trimming cost V 0 bases and J 6 bases, with 15 bases left between them. The CDR3 is made up of 15 amino acids. CDR3 sequence (DNA): TGCGCCAGCAGCTTGGTGCAGGCGGGTGTGGATGGCTACACCTTC. It is translated as CASSLVQAGVDGYTF.

This chain joins TRBV11-2 and TRBJ2-2, with TRBD1 matching 11 bases. The ends lost 5 bases at V and 7 bases at J; junction bases unmatched: 6. This CDR3 has 15 amino acids. Per germline, CDR1 SGHAT and CDR2 FQNNGV. The chain's CDR3 is CASSAGQGGVGELFF. DNA for the CDR3: TGTGCCAGCAGCGCGGGACAGGGGGGTGTCGGGGAGCTGTTTTTT.

This clonotype occurred many times. This rearrangement joins TRBV3-1 to TRBJ2-7, with 7 nucleotides matching TRBD1. CDR1 and CDR2 from the germline V gene are LGHDT and YNNKEL (reference sequence). CDR3 length: 12 residues. V was clipped by 10 bases and J by 2 bases; unmatched bases: 5. The CDR3 DNA reads TGTGCCACCGGGGACAGCACCTACGAGCAGTACTTC. This gives the protein CATGDSTYEQYF.

This chain uses TRBV7-8 with TRBJ1-1; D is possibly TRBD1 (6 bases). The CDR3 sequence is 15 residues long. Trimming removed 4 bases from V and 1 base from J, with 13 bases in between. Germline CDR1 is SGHVS and CDR2 is FQNEAQ. The CDR3 DNA reads TGTGCCAGCAGCTCAAACCTAGGGGGGAACACTGAAGCTTTCTTT. Translated, it gives CASSSNLGGNTEAFF.

This clonotype came up many times. The CDR3 coding sequence is TGTGCCAGCAGTGAACGCGGGACAGGGGTAGATACGCAGTATTTT. Protein: CASSERGTGVDTQYF. V is TRBV6-1 and J is TRBJ2-3, with 10 nucleotides matching TRBD1. The CDR3 is 15 amino acids. The germline gives CDR1 MNHNS, CDR2 SASEGT. J gave up 5 bases and V 2 bases, and 4 bases lay outside the gene matches.

At least ten counts were recorded for this clonotype. J is TRBJ2-7 and V is TRBV12-3 or TRBV12-4; D is perhaps TRBD2 (5 bases). The V and J ends lost 3 bases and 4 bases respectively, with 7 bases between them. This CDR3 has 12 amino acids. The CDR3 DNA sequence: TGTGCCAGCAGTTTCGGGGATTACGAGCAGTACTTC. Amino acid sequence: CASSFGDYEQYF.